This T cell receptor (beta chain) stems from a study of cytomegalovirus exposure and HLA in healthy donors. Background on the study: Researchers previously reported finding 90 million to 120 million unique TCR beta sequences from roughly 200 million T cells.

Primers included in the PCR were 60 Vbeta and 13 Jbeta primers. The data were produced by immunoSEQ multiplex PCR, yet TCRdb's version contains in-frame clones alone and is incomplete. The sample data list more than 95,000 clones. The CDR3 is made up of 17 amino acids. V lost 2 bases to trimming and J lost 0 bases; unmatched junction nucleotides: 3. Germline values: CDR1 MGHDK, CDR2 SYGVNS. The sequence was collected from a man between 35 and 55 years old in good health and CMV-seronegative. The rearrangement joins TRBV25-1 to TRBJ2-3; 12 nucleotides align to TRBD2. Sequencing was performed on PBMCs. CDR3 sequence (DNA): TGTGCCAGCAGTGAACGACTAGCGGGAGCGAGCACAGATACGCAGTATTTT. This translates into CASSERLAGASTDTQYF.